This is a list of T cell receptor beta chains from one sample in a study of blood T cell repertoires in COVID-19. Method: immunoSEQ multiplex PCR; TCRdb's copy keeps in-frame clones and lacks some. The data show about 480,000 clones, with roughly 89% seen just once and 4.3% held by the top ten. The sequenced sample was peripheral blood. These TCRs come from a woman aged 25 to 39 with acute or convalescent COVID-19. Both conserved end residues are part of each CDR3. The order of the fields is J gene, V gene, CDR3 protein.

TRBJ2-3 | TRBV18 | CASSSTGGTDTQYF
TRBJ1-2 | TRBV28 | CASSVGTGGPRGYTF
TRBJ1-3 | TRBV13 | CASSFRTGSSSGNTIYF
TRBJ2-5 | TRBV11-2 | CASSLELAGGLETQYF
TRBJ1-2 | TRBV4-1 | CASSSAPGERDLGYTF
TRBJ2-1 | TRBV2 | CASSQESWTGEQFF
TRBJ2-7 | TRBV7-2 | CASSLSLTYEQYF
TRBJ1-2 | TRBV6-2/TRBV6-3 | CASSFVWGGKAGYTF
TRBJ2-1 | TRBV29-1 | CSVVVWTGPYNEQFF
TRBJ2-2 | TRBV19 | CASSILSGGADTGELFF
TRBJ2-3 | TRBV28 | CASSLWNRGADTQYF
TRBJ2-5 | TRBV6-2/TRBV6-3 | CASSYAGGLEETQYF
TRBJ1-4 | TRBV10-2 | CASSESRRGAGDEKLFF
TRBJ1-2 | TRBV28 | CASSLGGGGYGYTF
TRBJ2-5 | TRBV10-1 | CASSEAGLGETQYF
TRBJ2-7 | TRBV5-1 | CASSSGLGGQGYEQYF
TRBJ2-2 | TRBV5-1 | CASSLQGAGELFF
TRBJ1-2 | TRBV3-1/TRBV3-2 | CASSRYVTGTGAAGYTF
TRBJ1-2 | TRBV11-2 | CASSLDGGANYGYTF
TRBJ1-1 | TRBV11-2 | CASKTDRATEAFF
TRBJ1-2 | TRBV30 | CAWSSSVLPDRANGYTF
TRBJ2-2 | TRBV4-2 | CASSQVTGGYTGELFF
TRBJ1-3 | TRBV18 | CASSLGQGMGNTIYF
TRBJ1-4 | TRBV3-1/TRBV3-2 | CASSLPGTANEKLFF
TRBJ1-1 | TRBV7-9 | CASSLVWGPTEAFF
TRBJ1-1 | TRBV3-1/TRBV3-2 | CASSQFEGTEAFF
TRBJ2-5 | TRBV13 | CASSSTGHFQETQYF
TRBJ1-1 | TRBV7-9 | CASSDPRVNTEAFF
TRBJ2-5 | TRBV4-2 | CASSQLTTGGETQYF
TRBJ1-5 | TRBV10-3 | CAIMQGVGQPQHF
TRBJ1-5 | TRBV2 | CASSVTGMGYSNQPQHF
TRBJ2-3 | TRBV5-8 | CASSSDRGGRSDTQYF
TRBJ1-5 | TRBV28 | CASSLRSRDRVFQPQHF
TRBJ2-2 | TRBV5-5 | CASSHGFWEGPGELFF
TRBJ2-5 | TRBV29-1 | CSVAGDQETQYF
TRBJ2-7 | TRBV6-5 | CASSSSGGPIREQYF
TRBJ2-5 | TRBV9 | CASSVGGLAGGQERTQYF
TRBJ1-2 | TRBV7-2 | CASSLSGTGVGGYTF
TRBJ1-5 | TRBV10-3 | CATLSGDGQPQHF
TRBJ1-1 | TRBV9 | CASSPHTGEAFF
TRBJ1-3 | TRBV12-3/TRBV12-4 | CASSSREGNTIYF
TRBJ1-6 | TRBV6-1 | CASSESAEGQGYSPLHF
TRBJ1-2 | TRBV11-2 | CASSSIRGTDGYTF
TRBJ1-1 | TRBV6-5 | CASSSQGLPEAFF
TRBJ2-3 | TRBV24-1 | CATSVTGGTDTQYF
TRBJ1-1 | TRBV3-1/TRBV3-2 | CASSPPESGTGGRAFF
TRBJ2-7 | TRBV10-1 | CASSGTGAYEQYF
TRBJ1-5 | TRBV14 | CASSQRGRNQPQHF